This T cell receptor (beta chain) was sequenced in a study of blood T cells in healthy people across ages. Notes on the study in general: While age rose, TCR beta diversity per million T cells dropped in a roughly linear way. Comparison with aged donors showed that long-lived donors had more naive CD4+ cells and higher diversity. The unsorted PBMCs prevented any conclusive comparison of naive versus antigen-experienced cells. CMV infection status of these donors was not known.

The germline V gene encodes CDR1 MDHEN and CDR2 SYDVKM. Trimming took off 7 bases at V and 0 bases at J, with 13 bases between the two ends. The CDR3 has 14 residues. The table lists this clonotype with many counts. Its specificity is unknown. The second PCR ran roughly 6 to 12 cycles with a sample-barcoded 5' primer and J-beta primers. MiXCR was run by TCRdb on the 5' RACE reads, yielding one entry per CDR3 protein. The data show about 800,000 distinct CDR3 sequences, 35% to 60% seen once. What was sequenced was blood. The chain is built from TRBV28 and TRBJ2-7; D is ambiguous. The source is a man aged 80 or over in good health. The CDR3 coding sequence is TGTGCCAGCACCGTTCCTGGCGGCTCCTACGAGCAGTACTTC. The encoded protein is CASTVPGGSYEQYF.